The clone carrying this T cell receptor beta chain was detected only once. This specimen comes from a study of stem cell transplantation in POMP-related autoinflammatory disease. The data were produced by immunoSEQ multiplex PCR, yet TCRdb's version contains in-frame clones alone and is incomplete. Here the sample spans some 68,000 clones, roughly 88% being singletons. V lost 8 bases, J lost 2 bases, and 10 bases lay in between. This CDR3 has 14 amino acids. CDR1 and CDR2 (germline): SGHAT, FQNNGV. Sequences were derived from CD4+ T cells from PBMCs, sampled after stem cell transplantation. The V gene is TRBV11-2, the J gene TRBJ1-6; the D is unclear. The receptor comes from a human patient with POMP-related autoinflammation and immune dysregulation (PRAID). Some T cells may trace back to the graft donor. The CDR3 sequence is CASRGRPYNSPLHF. Here the CDR3 DNA reads TGTGCCAGCCGCGGGCGGCCCTATAATTCACCCCTCCACTTT.